The rows below give T cell receptor beta chains drawn from one sample of a study of blood T cell repertoires in COVID-19. Some clones are missing from TCRdb's copy, which holds only in-frame ones; the method was immunoSEQ multiplex PCR. The data contain some 120,000 clones, roughly 88% of them singletons. Sequencing input: peripheral blood. The receptors shown here come from a man aged 50 or older with acute or convalescent COVID-19. CDR3s include the opening cysteine and the closing phenylalanine or tryptophan. The order of the fields is V gene, D gene, J gene, CDR3 DNA, CDR3 protein. The D gene is left open where the match is weak.

TRBV4-3	TRBD2	TRBJ2-1	TGCGCCAGCAGCCCCCAAGGCGGGAGCGGACTCGATGAGCAGTTCTTC	CASSPQGGSGLDEQFF
TRBV9	TRBD2	TRBJ2-1	TGTGCCAGCAGCGGCCCCATGACTCTAGCGGACCCCTACAATGAGCAGTTCTTC	CASSGPMTLADPYNEQFF
TRBV7-8	NA	TRBJ2-2	TGTGCCAGCAGCTTAGGGGCGGGCCGCCGGGACACCGGGGAGCTGTTTTTT	CASSLGAGRRDTGELFF
TRBV6-2/TRBV6-3	TRBD2	TRBJ2-7	TGTGCCAGCAGTTACGTCTCCGGGACTAGCGGGAGTTCCTACGAGCAGTACTTC	CASSYVSGTSGSSYEQYF
TRBV2	TRBD1	TRBJ1-5	TGTGCCAGCAGTGAAGCTGGACAGGGGAATCAGCCCCAGCATTTT	CASSEAGQGNQPQHF
TRBV19	NA	TRBJ2-1	TGTGCCAGTAGTATAAACGCGTACAATGAGCAGTTCTTC	CASSINAYNEQFF
TRBV25-1	NA	TRBJ1-5	TGTGCCAGCAGTGCAGCAGGGGTGGGCAATCAGCCCCAGCATTTT	CASSAAGVGNQPQHF
TRBV10-3	NA	TRBJ1-3	TGTGCCATCAGTGAGGGTCAGGGGGGAAACACCATATATTTT	CAISEGQGGNTIYF
TRBV3-1/TRBV3-2	NA	TRBJ1-2	TGTGCCAGCAGCCAGGGCAACTATGGCTACACCTTC	CASSQGNYGYTF
TRBV20-1	TRBD2	TRBJ2-1	TGCAGTGCTAGTAAGGGGACTAGCGGGAGTGATGAGCAGTTCTTC	CSASKGTSGSDEQFF
TRBV7-9	TRBD1	TRBJ1-1	TGTGCCAGCAGCTTAGATTATATAGGGACAGGCATTAACTTT	CASSLDYIGTGINF
TRBV5-8	NA	TRBJ2-3	TGTGCCAGCAGCCCCCTAATTAGTGCTAAGCCAGATACGCAGTATTTT	CASSPLISAKPDTQYF
TRBV15	NA	TRBJ2-2	TGTGCCACCAGCAGAGATCTCGGGACCGGGGAGCTGTTTTTT	CATSRDLGTGELFF
TRBV30	TRBD1	TRBJ1-3	TGTGCCTGGAGACCACCCGACAGGGACGGAAACACCATATATTTT	CAWRPPDRDGNTIYF